The 25 T cell receptor beta chains below come from one sample, sequenced in a study of shared clonotypes between healthy human individuals. Method: immunoSEQ multiplex PCR; TCRdb's copy keeps in-frame clones and lacks some. The data show fewer than 100,000 clones, with around 67% seen just once and 45% held by the top ten. The specimen was memory CD8+ T cells sorted from blood. The sample's subset: CD45RO+ cells pooled with CCR7-negative TemRA cells. Receptor source: a man younger than 40 in good health.

The J gene is TRBJ1-3, the V gene TRBV28; the match to TRBD1 covers 10 bases. With V trimmed by 5 bases and J by 3 bases, 7 bases remained unmatched. CDR1 is MDHEN, CDR2 SYDVKM, per germline. The CDR3 is made up of 16 amino acids. The CDR3 region has the DNA TGTGCCAGCAGTCCCCGGGACAGGGGCCGTGGAAACACCATATATTTT. Its protein product is CASSPRDRGRGNTIYF.

The rearrangement links TRBV9 to TRBJ2-7; 11 positions agree with TRBD1. V trimming: 3 bases; J trimming: 6 bases; junction bases outside the gene matches: 5. Germline lookup yields CDR1 SGDLS and CDR2 YYNGEE. The length of the CDR3 is 14 residues. CDR3 bases: TGTGCCAGCAGCGCCTCCGGGACAGGGGGCGAGCAGTACTTC. It codes for CASSASGTGGEQYF.

A remark on this clone: This sequence may be a read error, since a much larger clone differs from it by one base. This rearrangement joins TRBV25-1 to TRBJ2-5; D remains unclear. The V end lost 6 bases, the J end lost 5 bases, and 7 bases lay between the germline ends. Germline lookup yields CDR1 MGHDK and CDR2 SYGVNS. The CDR3 spans 11 residues. DNA of the CDR3: TGTGCCAGCAGGGTAGGGGAGACCCAGTACTTC. Translating it yields CASRVGETQYF.

The rearrangement uses TRBV4-1 and TRBJ2-1; 8 bases agree with TRBD2. Germline V gives CDR1 MGHRA, CDR2 YSYEKL. The CDR3 is made up of 15 amino acids. The trim removed 0 bases at V and 6 bases at J, leaving 4 bases unmatched. CDR3 in amino acids: CASSQEREALNEQFF. The CDR3 bases are TGCGCCAGCAGCCAAGAGCGGGAGGCTCTCAATGAGCAGTTCTTC.

This clone was seen just once. The chain uses TRBV25-1 and TRBJ2-3; D is ambiguous. V was pared by 3 bases and J by 0 bases, with 13 bases between. The germline CDR1 and CDR2 sequences are MGHDK and SYGVNS. CDR3 size: 16 residues. The CDR3: CASSEVTEPSTDTQYF. The DNA for the CDR3 is TGTGCCAGCAGTGAGGTTACAGAACCTAGCACAGATACGCAGTATTTT.

This clone was observed once. Other DNA sequences of this sample code for an identical CDR3. CDR3 coding DNA: TGTGCCAGCAGTCGCGTTTACGAGCAGTACTTC. Encoded protein: CASSRVYEQYF. V gene TRBV28 combines with J gene TRBJ2-7; D not certain. V lost 5 bases and J 4 bases, leaving 6 bases between the germline ends. Germline CDR1 and CDR2: MDHEN and SYDVKM. The CDR3 is made up of 11 amino acids.

The V gene is TRBV14, the J gene TRBJ1-2; the D is unclear. V dropped 0 bases and J dropped 4 bases, with 18 bases sitting between them. Germline CDR1 is SGHDN and CDR2 is FVKESK. This CDR3 is built from 17 residues. CDR3 sequence (DNA): TGTGCCAGCAGCCAAGATCAGAGTCAGGCCTTGAGCTATGGCTACACCTTC. This gives the protein CASSQDQSQALSYGYTF.

This clone was counted between two and nine times. The genes are TRBV6-4 and TRBJ2-3, with 7 bases that match TRBD1. J gave up 3 bases and V 3 bases, and 3 bases lay outside the gene matches. The CDR3 is made up of 14 amino acids. The germline CDR1 and CDR2 sequences are MRHNA and SNTAGT. In DNA form, the CDR3 reads TGTGCCAGCAGTGAAAAGGGACAGACAGATACGCAGTATTTT. It yields the protein CASSEKGQTDTQYF.

The CDR3 loop reads CASSPLTGSYEQYF. The CDR3 DNA sequence: TGTGCCAGCAGCCCCCTGACAGGCTCCTACGAGCAGTACTTC. This chain joins TRBV14 and TRBJ2-7; D is possibly TRBD1 (6 bases). Looked up from germline, CDR1 is SGHDN and CDR2 is FVKESK. The CDR3 is made up of 14 amino acids. V lost 4 bases and J 0 bases, leaving 10 bases between the germline ends.

The V gene is TRBV4-1, the J gene TRBJ1-1, with D possibly being TRBD1 (6 bases). Germline-derived CDR1 and CDR2 are MGHRA and YSYEKL. V was trimmed by 2 bases and J by 2 bases, leaving 12 bases between them. The CDR3 is made up of 15 amino acids. This chain's CDR3 is CASSQRTVVNTEAFF. The CDR3 coding sequence is TGCGCCAGCAGCCAAAGGACAGTCGTAAACACTGAAGCTTTCTTT.

This CDR3 reads CASSLGFKQYF. The CDR3 DNA sequence: TGTGCCAGCAGTTTGGGATTTAAGCAGTACTTC. The chain has TRBV28 and TRBJ2-7; D unresolved. Trimming removed 3 bases at V and 8 bases at J, with 8 bases between. Germline V gives CDR1 MDHEN, CDR2 SYDVKM. This CDR3 region has 11 residues.

This clone was observed a few times. The chain links TRBV19 to TRBJ1-1, with D maybe TRBD1 (5 bases). Trimming cost V 5 bases and J 2 bases, with 9 bases left between them. The germline gives CDR1 LNHDA, CDR2 SQIVND (reference sequence). The CDR3 is 13 amino acids. CDR3 sequence reads: CASSLQDNTEAFF. The CDR3, as DNA: TGTGCCAGTAGTTTACAGGATAACACTGAAGCTTTCTTT.

With regard to this clone: This specimen includes other DNA sequences encoding the same CDR3. The chain couples TRBV2 to TRBJ1-5, with D uncertain. The V gene lost 6 bases and the J gene lost 1 base, with 7 bases spanning the gap. The CDR3 contains 13 residues. CDR1 and CDR2 (germline): SNHLY, FYNNEI. The CDR3 DNA sequence: TGTGCCAGCAGCTCGGACAGCAATCAGCCCCAGCATTTT. Translated, it gives CASSSDSNQPQHF.

The chain combines TRBV7-2 with TRBJ2-7; TRBD2 aligns across 7 bases. The CDR3 runs 14 residues. The V segment lost 4 bases and the J segment 5 bases; nucleotides outside the gene matches: 8. Germline V gene lookup returns CDR1 SGHTA and CDR2 FQGNSA. DNA of the CDR3: TGTGCCAGCAGCTCTCTAGCGGCCTGGGACGAGCAGTACTTC. Encoded protein: CASSSLAAWDEQYF.

The rearrangement uses TRBV7-9 and TRBJ2-3, with 7 positions matching TRBD2. Germline loops: CDR1 SEHNR, CDR2 FQNEAQ (reference sequence). Trimming cost V 5 bases and J 4 bases; bases outside gene matches: 12. The CDR3 has 16 residues. The CDR3 DNA reads as TGTGCCAGCAGCCCCCGTAGCGGGTCGAACGCAGATACGCAGTATTTT. Amino acids: CASSPRSGSNADTQYF.

The V gene is TRBV5-1, the J gene TRBJ2-3, with D uncertain. V was shortened by 4 bases and J by 6 bases, with 9 bases between the two germline ends. This CDR3 has 12 residues. The germline gives CDR1 SGHRS, CDR2 YFSETQ. The CDR3 bases are TGCGCCAGCAGCCAACTGGCCGATACGCAGTATTTT. Protein: CASSQLADTQYF. The whole variable domain, filled in from reference TRBV5-1 and TRBJ2-3, reads KAGVTQTPRYLIKTRGQQVTLSCSPISGHRSVSWYQQTPGQGLQFLFEYFSETQRNKGNFPGRFSGRQFSNSRSEMNVSTLELGDSALYLCASSQLADTQYFGPGTRLTVL.

The chain has TRBV29-1 and TRBJ2-1; 9 bases agree with TRBD2. Germline V gives CDR1 SQVTM, CDR2 ANQGSEA. V trimming: 3 bases; J trimming: 8 bases; junction bases outside the gene matches: 8. The CDR3 runs 14 residues. The CDR3 loop is CSVDDSGSYDEQFF. Written as DNA, the CDR3 is TGCAGCGTTGATGATAGCGGGAGTTATGATGAGCAGTTCTTC.

The genes are TRBV18 and TRBJ1-4; D is unclear. The V end was cut by 3 bases, the J end by 7 bases, with 12 bases between. This CDR3 has 14 residues. Germline CDR1 KGHSH, CDR2 LQKENI. CDR3 in amino acids: CASSPRRETEKLFF. CDR3 nucleotide sequence: TGTGCCAGCTCACCTCGGAGGGAGACTGAAAAACTGTTTTTT.

The chain uses TRBV7-6 and TRBJ2-1; D is perhaps TRBD2 (6 bases). Per germline, CDR1 SGHVS and CDR2 FNYEAQ. Trimming removed 1 base at V and 1 base at J, with 14 bases between. The CDR3 sequence is 17 residues long. CDR3 DNA sequence: TGTGCCAGCAGCTTAGGGGGACCGGGACTGTCCTACAATGAGCAGTTCTTC. Translated: CASSLGGPGLSYNEQFF. The full variable domain, in which reference TRBV7-6 and TRBJ2-1 provide the parts outside the CDR3, is GAGVSQSPRYKVTKRGQDVALRCDPISGHVSLYWYRQALGQGPEFLTYFNYEAQQDKSGLPNDRFSAERPEGSISTLTIQRTEQRDSAMYRCASSLGGPGLSYNEQFFGPGTRLTVL.

The chain links TRBV7-8 to TRBJ2-5, with 11 bases aligning to TRBD2. CDR3 length: 16 residues. J gave up 7 bases and V 2 bases, and 9 bases lay outside the gene matches. Per the germline V gene, CDR1 is SGHVS and CDR2 is FQNEAQ. The CDR3 loop is CASSLSGTSGSRTQYF. The CDR3 DNA reads TGTGCCAGCAGCTTATCCGGGACTAGCGGCTCTAGGACCCAGTACTTC.

The CDR3, as DNA: TGTGCCAGCAGGCCCGCAACTAGCGGGTTCACAGATACGCAGTATTTT. This codes for CASRPATSGFTDTQYF. V is TRBV6-6 and J is TRBJ2-3; 9 bases are a match to TRBD2. Germline CDR1 reads MNHNY; CDR2 reads SVGAGI (reference sequence). This CDR3 has 16 residues. Trimming removed 6 bases from V and 2 bases from J; junction bases left unmatched: 9.

The genes are TRBV7-9 and TRBJ1-1, with 8 bases identical to TRBD1. The CDR3 covers 14 residues. Unmatched junction bases numbered 3, after V lost 5 bases and J lost 1 base. The germline V gene has CDR1 SEHNR and CDR2 FQNEAQ (reference sequence). CDR3 DNA sequence: TGTGCCAGCAGCGGACAGGGCAAGAACACTGAAGCTTTCTTT. Protein sequence: CASSGQGKNTEAFF.

This clone showed up many times. V and J are TRBV4-3 and TRBJ2-7; D is unclear. The CDR3 has 14 amino acids. Trimming took off 1 base at V and 7 bases at J, with 14 bases between the two ends. CDR1 and CDR2 from the germline V gene are LGHNA and YSLEER. The DNA of the CDR3 is TGCGCCAGCAGCCAAGGTCCATTTTTGGGAGAGCAGTACTTC. This codes for CASSQGPFLGEQYF.

The rearrangement joins TRBV16 to TRBJ1-1; TRBD1 matches 8 bases. Unmatched junction bases numbered 1, after V lost 3 bases and J lost 1 base. Germline CDR1 reads KGHSY; CDR2 reads FQNENV. This CDR3 region has 14 residues. As DNA, the CDR3 is TGTGCCAGCAGCCATACAGGGGGGAACACTGAAGCTTTCTTT. Translation: CASSHTGGNTEAFF.

This rearrangement joins TRBV18 to TRBJ2-5; D gene unclear. Trimming removed 8 bases at V and 2 bases at J, with 12 bases between. Germline CDR1 KGHSH, CDR2 LQKENI. There are 13 residues in the CDR3. This chain's CDR3 is CASAFGEQETQYF. CDR3 DNA: TGTGCCAGCGCCTTTGGAGAGCAAGAGACCCAGTACTTC.